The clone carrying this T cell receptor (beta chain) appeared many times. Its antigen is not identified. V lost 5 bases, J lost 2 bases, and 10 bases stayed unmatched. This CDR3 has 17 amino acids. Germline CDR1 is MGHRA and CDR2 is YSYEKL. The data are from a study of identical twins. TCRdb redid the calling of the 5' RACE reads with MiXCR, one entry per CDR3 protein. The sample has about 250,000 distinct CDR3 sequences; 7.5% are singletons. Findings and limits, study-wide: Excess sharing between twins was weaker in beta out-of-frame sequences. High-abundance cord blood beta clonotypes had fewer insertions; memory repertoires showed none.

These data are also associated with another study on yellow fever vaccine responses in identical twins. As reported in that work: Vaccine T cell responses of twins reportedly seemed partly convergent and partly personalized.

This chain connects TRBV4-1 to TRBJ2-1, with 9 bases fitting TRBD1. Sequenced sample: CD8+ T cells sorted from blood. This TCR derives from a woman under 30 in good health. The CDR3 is CASSYTPGTGTYNEQFF. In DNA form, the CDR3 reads TGCGCCAGCAGCTATACTCCCGGGACAGGGACCTACAATGAGCAGTTCTTC.